This record covers a single T cell receptor beta chain. The data are from a study of blood T cell repertoires in COVID-19. The ends were cut back, 0 bases at V and 0 bases at J, with 5 bases in the middle. The CDR3 is 13 amino acids. Germline values: CDR1 GTSNPN, CDR2 SVGIG (reference sequence). Measured with immunoSEQ multiplex PCR; TCRdb has only the in-frame clones, and not every one. Of roughly 420,000 clones in the sample, 85% to 90% were seen once. This clonotype was obtained from a woman in her 30s with acute COVID-19. Sequenced material: PBMCs or T cells enriched from blood (not recorded which). The V call is TRBV30, the J call TRBJ1-2; the D is unclear. The CDR3, as DNA: TGTGCCTGGAGTGTATCAGCTAACTATGGCTACACCTTC. It encodes CAWSVSANYGYTF.